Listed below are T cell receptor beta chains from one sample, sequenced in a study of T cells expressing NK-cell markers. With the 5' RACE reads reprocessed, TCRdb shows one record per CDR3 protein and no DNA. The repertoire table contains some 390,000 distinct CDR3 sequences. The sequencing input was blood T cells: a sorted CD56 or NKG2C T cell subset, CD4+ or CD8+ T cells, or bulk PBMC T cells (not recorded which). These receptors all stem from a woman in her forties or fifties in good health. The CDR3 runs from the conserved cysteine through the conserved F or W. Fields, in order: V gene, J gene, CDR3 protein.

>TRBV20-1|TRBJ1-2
CSARDSGGIYGYTF
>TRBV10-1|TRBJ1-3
CASGDRDGNTIYF
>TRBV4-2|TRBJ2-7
CASSQRGGGSYEQYF
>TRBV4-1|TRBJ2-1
CASSHNGAGGPYNEQFF
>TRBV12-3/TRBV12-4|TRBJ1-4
CASGRTNEKLFF
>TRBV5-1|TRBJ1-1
CASSLAGSTNEAFF
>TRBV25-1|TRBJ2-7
CASSPSVDYEQYF
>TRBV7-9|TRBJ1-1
CATPDGGRNTEAFF
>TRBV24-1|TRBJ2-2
CATKFHRATGELFF
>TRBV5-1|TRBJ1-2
CASSLGRDLYGYTF
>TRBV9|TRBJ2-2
CASSSDRLDTGELFF
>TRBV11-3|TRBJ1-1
CASSLVSHEAFF
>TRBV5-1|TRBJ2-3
CASSLLAGDGDTQYF
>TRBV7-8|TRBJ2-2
CASSLKKSGELFF
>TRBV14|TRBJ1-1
CASSQVGKPVDTPNTEAFF
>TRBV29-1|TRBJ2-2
CSVGRGTGELFF
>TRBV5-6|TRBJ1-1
CASSLVGGYGPEAFF
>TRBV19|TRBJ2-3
CASSIQRALTDTQYF
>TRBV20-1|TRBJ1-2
CSASPGQGFDGYTF
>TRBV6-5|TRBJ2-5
CASSPRTVAETQYF
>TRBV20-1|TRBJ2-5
CSARAGLGQTQETQYF
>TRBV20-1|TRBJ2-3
CSARAPGTSGKGTDTQYF
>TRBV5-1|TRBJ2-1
CASSLSDRGLYNEQFF
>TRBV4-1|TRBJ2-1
CASSHTPGLAGDEQFF
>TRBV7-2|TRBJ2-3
CASSLRRVADTQYF
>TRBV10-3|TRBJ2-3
CATALQDTQYF
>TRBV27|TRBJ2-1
CASKRVSYNEQFF
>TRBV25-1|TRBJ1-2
CASYPQGAAGGYTF
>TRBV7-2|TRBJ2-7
CASRRRTGSPYEQYF
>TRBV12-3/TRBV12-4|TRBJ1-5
CASSLSSLPNQPQHF
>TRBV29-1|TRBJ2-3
CSCLVADTQYF
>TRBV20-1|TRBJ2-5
CSARGVGLGQETQYF
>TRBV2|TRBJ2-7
CASTTQYEQYF
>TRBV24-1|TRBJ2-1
CATSDLETSGNNEQFF
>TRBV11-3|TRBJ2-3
CASSSNPVDTQYF
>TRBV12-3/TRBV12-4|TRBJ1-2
CASSPRDSYGYTF
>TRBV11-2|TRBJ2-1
CASSFSDRLADNEQFF